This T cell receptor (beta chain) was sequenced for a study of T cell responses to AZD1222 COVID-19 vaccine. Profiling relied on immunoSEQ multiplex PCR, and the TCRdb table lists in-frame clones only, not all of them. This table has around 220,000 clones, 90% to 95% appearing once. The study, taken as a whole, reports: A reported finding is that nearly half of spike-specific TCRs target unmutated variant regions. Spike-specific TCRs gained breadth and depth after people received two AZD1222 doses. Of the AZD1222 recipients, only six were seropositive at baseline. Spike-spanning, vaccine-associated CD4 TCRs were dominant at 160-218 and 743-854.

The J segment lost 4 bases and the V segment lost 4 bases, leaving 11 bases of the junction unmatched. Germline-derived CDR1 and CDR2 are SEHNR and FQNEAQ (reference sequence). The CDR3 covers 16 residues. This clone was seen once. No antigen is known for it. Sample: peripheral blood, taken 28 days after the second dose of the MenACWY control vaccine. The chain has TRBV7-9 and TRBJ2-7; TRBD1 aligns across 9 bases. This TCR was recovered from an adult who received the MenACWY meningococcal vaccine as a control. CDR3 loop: CASSSPPTGGVYEQYF. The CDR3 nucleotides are TGTGCCAGCAGCTCCCCCCCCACAGGGGGCGTGTACGAGCAGTACTTC.